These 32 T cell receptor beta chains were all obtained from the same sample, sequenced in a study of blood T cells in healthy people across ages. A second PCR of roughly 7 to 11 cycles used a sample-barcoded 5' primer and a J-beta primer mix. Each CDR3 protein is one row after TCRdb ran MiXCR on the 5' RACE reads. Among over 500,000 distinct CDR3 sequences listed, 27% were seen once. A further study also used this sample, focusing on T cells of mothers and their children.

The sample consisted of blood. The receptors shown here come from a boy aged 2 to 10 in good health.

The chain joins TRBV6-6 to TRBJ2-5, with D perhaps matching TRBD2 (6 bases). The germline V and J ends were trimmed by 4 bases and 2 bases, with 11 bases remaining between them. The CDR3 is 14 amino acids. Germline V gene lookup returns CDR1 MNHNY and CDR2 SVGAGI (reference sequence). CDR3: CASSLRLEQETQYF. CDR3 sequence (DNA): TGTGCCAGCAGTTTACGACTAGAGCAAGAGACCCAGTACTTC.

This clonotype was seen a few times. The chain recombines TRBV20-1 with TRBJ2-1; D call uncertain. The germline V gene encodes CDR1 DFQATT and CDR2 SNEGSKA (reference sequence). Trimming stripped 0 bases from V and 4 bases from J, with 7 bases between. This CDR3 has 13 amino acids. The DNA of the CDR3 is TGCAGTGCTAGAGATGAAAGATACAATGAGCAGTTCTTC. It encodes CSARDERYNEQFF.

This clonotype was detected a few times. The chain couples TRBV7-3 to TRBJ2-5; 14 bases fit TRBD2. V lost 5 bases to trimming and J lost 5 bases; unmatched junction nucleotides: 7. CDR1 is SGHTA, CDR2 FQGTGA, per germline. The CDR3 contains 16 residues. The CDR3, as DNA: TGTGCCAGCAGCCGGGGACTAGCGGGGGTAGCTGAGACCCAGTACTTC. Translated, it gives CASSRGLAGVAETQYF.

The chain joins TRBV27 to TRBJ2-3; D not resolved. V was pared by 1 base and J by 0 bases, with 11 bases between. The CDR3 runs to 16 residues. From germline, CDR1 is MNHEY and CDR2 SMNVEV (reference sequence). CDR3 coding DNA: TGTGCCAGCAGTTTATTCGCGTACACTAGCACAGATACGCAGTATTTT. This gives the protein CASSLFAYTSTDTQYF.

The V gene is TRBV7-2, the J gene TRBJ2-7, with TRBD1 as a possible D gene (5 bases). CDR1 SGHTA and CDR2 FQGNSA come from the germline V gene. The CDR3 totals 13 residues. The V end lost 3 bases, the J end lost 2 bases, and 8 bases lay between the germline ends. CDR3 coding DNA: TGTGCCAGCAGCTTGGGGCGGACCTACGAGCAGTACGTC. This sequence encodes CASSLGRTYEQYV.

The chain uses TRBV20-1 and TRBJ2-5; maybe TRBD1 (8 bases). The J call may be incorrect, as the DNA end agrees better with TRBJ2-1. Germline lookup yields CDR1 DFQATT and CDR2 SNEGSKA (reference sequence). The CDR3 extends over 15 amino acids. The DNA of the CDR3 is TGCAGTGCTAGGCCAGGGGGCGGGAGCCAAAATGAGCAGTTCTTC. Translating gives CSARPGGGSQNEQFF.

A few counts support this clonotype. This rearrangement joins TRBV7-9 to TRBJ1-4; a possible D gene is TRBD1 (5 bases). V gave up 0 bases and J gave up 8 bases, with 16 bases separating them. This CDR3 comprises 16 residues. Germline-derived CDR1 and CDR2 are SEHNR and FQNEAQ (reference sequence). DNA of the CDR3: TGTGCCAGCAGCTTAGCGGAAGGGACGCTTATAGAAAAACTGTTTTTT. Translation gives CASSLAEGTLIEKLFF.

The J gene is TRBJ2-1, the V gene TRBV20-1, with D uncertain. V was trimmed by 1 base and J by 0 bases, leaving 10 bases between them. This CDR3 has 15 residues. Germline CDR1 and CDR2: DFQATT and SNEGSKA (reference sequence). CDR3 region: CSARGVSSSYNEQFF. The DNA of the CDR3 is TGCAGTGCTAGAGGGGTGTCGAGCTCCTACAATGAGCAGTTCTTC.

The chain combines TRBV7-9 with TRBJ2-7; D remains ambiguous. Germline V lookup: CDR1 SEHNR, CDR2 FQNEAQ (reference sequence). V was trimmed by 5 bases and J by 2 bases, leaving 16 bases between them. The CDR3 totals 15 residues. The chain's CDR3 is CASSDVAQPAYEQYF. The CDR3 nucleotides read TGTGCCAGCAGCGACGTGGCCCAACCAGCCTACGAGCAGTACTTC.

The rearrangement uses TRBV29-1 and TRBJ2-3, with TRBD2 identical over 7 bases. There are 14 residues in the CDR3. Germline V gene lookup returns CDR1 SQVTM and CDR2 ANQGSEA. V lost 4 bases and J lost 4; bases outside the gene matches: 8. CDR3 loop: CSVGGSGVADTQYF. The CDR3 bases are TGCAGCGTTGGGGGAAGCGGGGTCGCAGATACGCAGTATTTT.

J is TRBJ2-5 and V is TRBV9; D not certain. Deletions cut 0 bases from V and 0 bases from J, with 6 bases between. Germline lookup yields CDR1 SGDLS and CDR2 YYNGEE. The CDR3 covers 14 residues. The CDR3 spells CASSVGTDQETQYF. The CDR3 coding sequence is TGTGCCAGCAGCGTAGGGACGGACCAAGAGACCCAGTACTTC. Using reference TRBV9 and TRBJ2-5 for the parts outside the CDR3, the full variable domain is DSGVTQTPKHLITATGQRVTLRCSPRSGDLSVYWYQQSLDQGLQFLIQYYNGEERAKGNILERFSAQQFPDLHSELNLSSLELGDSALYFCASSVGTDQETQYFGPGTRLLVL.

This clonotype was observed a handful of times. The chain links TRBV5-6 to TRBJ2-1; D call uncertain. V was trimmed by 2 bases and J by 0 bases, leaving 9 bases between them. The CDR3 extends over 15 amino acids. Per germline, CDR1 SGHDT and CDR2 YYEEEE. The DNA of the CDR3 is TGTGCCAGCAGCTTCCTAGTAAGCTCCTACAATGAGCAGTTCTTC. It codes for CASSFLVSSYNEQFF.

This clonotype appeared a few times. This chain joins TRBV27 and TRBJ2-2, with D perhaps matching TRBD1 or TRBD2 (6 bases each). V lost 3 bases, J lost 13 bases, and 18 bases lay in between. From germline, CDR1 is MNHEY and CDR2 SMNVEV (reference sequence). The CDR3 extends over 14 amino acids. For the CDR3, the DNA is TGTGCCAGCAGTTTCTACCTGGACAGCGGGCGGCTGTTTTTT. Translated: CASSFYLDSGRLFF.

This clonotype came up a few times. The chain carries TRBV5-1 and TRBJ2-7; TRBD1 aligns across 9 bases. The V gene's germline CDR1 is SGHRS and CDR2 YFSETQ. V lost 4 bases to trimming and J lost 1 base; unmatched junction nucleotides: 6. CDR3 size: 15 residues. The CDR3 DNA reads TGCGCCAGCAGCCCGACAGGACAGGGGTCCTACGAGCAGTACTTC. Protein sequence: CASSPTGQGSYEQYF.

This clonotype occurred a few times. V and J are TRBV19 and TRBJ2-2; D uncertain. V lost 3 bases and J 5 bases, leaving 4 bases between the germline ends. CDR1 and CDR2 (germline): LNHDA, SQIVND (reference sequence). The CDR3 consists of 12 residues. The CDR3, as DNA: TGTGCCAGTAGTATGCGGACCGGGGAGCTGTTTTTT. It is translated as CASSMRTGELFF.

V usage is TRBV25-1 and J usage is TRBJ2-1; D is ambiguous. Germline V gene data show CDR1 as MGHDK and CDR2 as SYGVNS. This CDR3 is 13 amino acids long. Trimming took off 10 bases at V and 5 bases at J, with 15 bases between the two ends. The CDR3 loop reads CATTWVGHNEQFF. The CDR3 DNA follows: TGTGCCACCACCTGGGTAGGTCACAATGAGCAGTTCTTC. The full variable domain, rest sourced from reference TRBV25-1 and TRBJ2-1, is EADIYQTPRYLVIGTGKKITLECSQTMGHDKMYWYQQDPGMELHLIHYSYGVNSTEKGDLSSESTVSRIRTEHFPLTLESARPSHTSQYLCATTWVGHNEQFFGPGTRLTVL.

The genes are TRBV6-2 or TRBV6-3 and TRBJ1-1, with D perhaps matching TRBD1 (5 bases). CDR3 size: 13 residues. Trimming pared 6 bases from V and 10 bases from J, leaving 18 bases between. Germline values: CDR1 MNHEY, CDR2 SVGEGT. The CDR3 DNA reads TGTGCCAGCAGCGGGACCAACCCAAGGGGAGCTTTCTTT. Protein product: CASSGTNPRGAFF.

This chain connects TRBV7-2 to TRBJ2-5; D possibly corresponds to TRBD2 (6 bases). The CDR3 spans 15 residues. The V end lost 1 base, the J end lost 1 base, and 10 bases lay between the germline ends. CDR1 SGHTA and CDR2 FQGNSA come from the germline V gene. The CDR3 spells CASSLGLASQETQYF. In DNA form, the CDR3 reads TGTGCCAGCAGCTTAGGTCTAGCGAGCCAAGAGACCCAGTACTTC.

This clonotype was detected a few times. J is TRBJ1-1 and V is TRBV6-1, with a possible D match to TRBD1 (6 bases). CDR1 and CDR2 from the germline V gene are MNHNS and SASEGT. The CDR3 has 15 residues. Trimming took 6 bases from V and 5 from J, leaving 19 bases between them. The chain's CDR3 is CASSDRYLVGTEAFF. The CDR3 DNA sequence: TGTGCCAGCAGCGACAGGTATTTAGTAGGGACTGAAGCTTTCTTT.

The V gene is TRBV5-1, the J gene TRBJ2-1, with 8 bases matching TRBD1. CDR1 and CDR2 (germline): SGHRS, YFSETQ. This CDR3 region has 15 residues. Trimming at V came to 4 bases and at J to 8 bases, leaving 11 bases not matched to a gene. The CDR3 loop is CASSPRSGGSYEQFF. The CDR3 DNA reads TGCGCCAGCAGCCCTCGCTCAGGGGGCTCCTATGAGCAGTTCTTC.

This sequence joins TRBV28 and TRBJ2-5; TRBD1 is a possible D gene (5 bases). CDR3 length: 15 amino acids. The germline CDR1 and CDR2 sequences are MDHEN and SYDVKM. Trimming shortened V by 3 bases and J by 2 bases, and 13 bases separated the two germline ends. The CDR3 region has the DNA TGTGCCAGCAGTTTTAGTCACAGGCCTCAAGAGACCCAGTACTTC. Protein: CASSFSHRPQETQYF.

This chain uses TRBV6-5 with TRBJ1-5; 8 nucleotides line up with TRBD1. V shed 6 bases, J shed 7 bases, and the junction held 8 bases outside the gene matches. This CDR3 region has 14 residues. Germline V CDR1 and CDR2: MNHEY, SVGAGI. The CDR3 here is CASRPDRERQPQHF. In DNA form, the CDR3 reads TGTGCCAGCAGACCGGACAGGGAGAGGCAGCCCCAGCATTTT.

The chain's CDR3 is CASSPPGSHEQYF. CDR3 coding DNA: TGTGCCAGCTCACCACCAGGTTCCCACGAGCAGTACTTC. The chain couples TRBV18 to TRBJ2-7; D not certain. Trimming took 0 bases from V and 5 from J, leaving 8 bases between them. Germline values: CDR1 KGHSH, CDR2 LQKENI. The CDR3 spans 13 residues.

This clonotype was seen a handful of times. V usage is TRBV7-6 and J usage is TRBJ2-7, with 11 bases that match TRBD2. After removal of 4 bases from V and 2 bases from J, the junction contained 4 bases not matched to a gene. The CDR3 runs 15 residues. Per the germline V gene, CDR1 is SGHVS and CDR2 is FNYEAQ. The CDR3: CASSSPSGGTYEQYF. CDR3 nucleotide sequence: TGTGCCAGCAGCTCACCTAGCGGGGGGACCTACGAGCAGTACTTC.

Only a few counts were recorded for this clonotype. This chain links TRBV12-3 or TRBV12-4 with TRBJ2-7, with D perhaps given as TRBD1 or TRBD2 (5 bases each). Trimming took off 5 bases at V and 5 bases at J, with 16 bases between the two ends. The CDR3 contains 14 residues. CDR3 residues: CASSPGAVSDEQYF. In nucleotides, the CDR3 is TGTGCCAGCAGTCCCGGGGCAGTCAGCGACGAGCAGTACTTC.

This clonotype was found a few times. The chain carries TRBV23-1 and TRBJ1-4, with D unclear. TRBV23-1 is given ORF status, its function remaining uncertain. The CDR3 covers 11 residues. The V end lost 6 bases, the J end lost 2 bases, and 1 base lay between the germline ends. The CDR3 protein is CASRTNEKLFF. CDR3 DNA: TGCGCCAGCAGGACTAATGAAAAACTGTTTTTT.

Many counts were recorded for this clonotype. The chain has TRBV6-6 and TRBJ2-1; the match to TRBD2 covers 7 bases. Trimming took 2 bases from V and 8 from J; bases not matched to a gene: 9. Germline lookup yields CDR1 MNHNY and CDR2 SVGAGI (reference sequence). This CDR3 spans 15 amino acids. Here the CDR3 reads CASSYPSGRLDEQFF. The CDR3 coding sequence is TGTGCCAGCAGTTACCCTAGCGGACGGTTGGATGAGCAGTTCTTC.

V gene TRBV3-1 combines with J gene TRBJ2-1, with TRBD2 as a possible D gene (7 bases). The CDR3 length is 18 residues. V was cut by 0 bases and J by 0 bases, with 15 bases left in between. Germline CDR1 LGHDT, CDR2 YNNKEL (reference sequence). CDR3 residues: CASSQEWGREFSYNEQFF. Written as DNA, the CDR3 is TGTGCCAGCAGCCAAGAATGGGGGCGGGAGTTCTCCTACAATGAGCAGTTCTTC.

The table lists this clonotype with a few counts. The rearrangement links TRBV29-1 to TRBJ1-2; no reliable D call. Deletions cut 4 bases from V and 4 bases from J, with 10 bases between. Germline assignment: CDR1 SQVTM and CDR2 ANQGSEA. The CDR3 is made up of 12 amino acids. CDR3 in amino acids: CSVGEGGYGYTF. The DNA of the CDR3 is TGCAGCGTTGGGGAGGGCGGCTATGGCTACACCTTC.

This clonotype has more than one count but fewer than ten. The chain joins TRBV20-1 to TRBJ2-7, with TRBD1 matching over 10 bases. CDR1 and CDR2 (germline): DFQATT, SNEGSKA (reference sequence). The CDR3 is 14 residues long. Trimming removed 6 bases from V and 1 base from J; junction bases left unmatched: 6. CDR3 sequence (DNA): TGCAGTGCCAGGGGACAGGGGTTGTCCTACGAGCAGTACTTC. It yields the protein CSARGQGLSYEQYF.

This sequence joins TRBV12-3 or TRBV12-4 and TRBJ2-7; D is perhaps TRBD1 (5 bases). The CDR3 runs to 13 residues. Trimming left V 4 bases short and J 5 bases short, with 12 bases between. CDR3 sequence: CASSSSRVNEQYF. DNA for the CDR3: TGTGCCAGCAGTTCATCCAGGGTCAACGAGCAGTACTTC.

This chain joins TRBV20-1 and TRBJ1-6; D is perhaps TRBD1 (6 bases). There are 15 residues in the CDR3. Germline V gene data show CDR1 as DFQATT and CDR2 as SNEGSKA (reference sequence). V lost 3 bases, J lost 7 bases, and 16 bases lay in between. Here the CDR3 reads CSARTGPAWNSPLHF. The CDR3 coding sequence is TGCAGTGCTAGGACAGGACCAGCTTGGAATTCACCCCTCCACTTT.